A single sample is the source of the 2 T cell receptor beta chains below, sequenced in a study of CD8+CD57+ T cells in acquired aplastic anemia. Genomic DNA provided the template from which TCR beta VDJ and CDR3 profiles were obtained. MiXCR was run by TCRdb on the reads, yielding one entry per CDR3 protein. The table includes 100,000 to 120,000 distinct CDR3 sequences, 50% to 65% detected once. The source material was sorted CD4+, CD8+, or CD8+CD57+ T cells (not recorded which) from PBMCs. These receptors all come from a human donor in good health, serving as a control.

This clonotype was seen repeatedly, ten times or more. The CDR3 region has the DNA TGTGCCAGCAGTGAAGCACTCCGGGCCATGAAAACCTACGAGCAGTACTTC. Translating it yields CASSEALRAMKTYEQYF. The rearrangement joins TRBV2 to TRBJ2-7, with D unclear. CDR3 size: 17 residues. CDR1 is SNHLY, CDR2 FYNNEI, per germline. V was clipped by 0 bases and J by 2 bases, with 17 bases between them.

The J gene is TRBJ1-5, the V gene TRBV7-9, with D uncertain. CDR1 is SEHNR and CDR2 is FQNEAQ in the germline V gene (reference sequence). V shed 6 bases and J shed 7 bases, with 13 bases lying between them. The CDR3 length is 13 residues. The CDR3 loop reads CASSYLRGQPQHF. CDR3 sequence (DNA): TGTGCCAGCAGTTACCTTCGGGGACAGCCCCAGCATTTT.